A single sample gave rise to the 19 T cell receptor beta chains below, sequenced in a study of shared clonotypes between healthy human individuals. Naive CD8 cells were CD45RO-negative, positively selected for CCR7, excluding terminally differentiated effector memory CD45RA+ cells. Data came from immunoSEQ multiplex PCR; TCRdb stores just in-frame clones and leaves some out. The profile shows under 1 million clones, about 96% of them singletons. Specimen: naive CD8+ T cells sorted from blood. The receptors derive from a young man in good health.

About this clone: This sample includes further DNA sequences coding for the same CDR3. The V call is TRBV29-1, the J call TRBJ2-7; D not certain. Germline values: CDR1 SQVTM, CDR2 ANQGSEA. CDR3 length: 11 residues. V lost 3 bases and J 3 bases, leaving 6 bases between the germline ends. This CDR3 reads CSVETDYEQYF. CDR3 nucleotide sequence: TGCAGCGTTGAGACGGACTACGAGCAGTACTTC.

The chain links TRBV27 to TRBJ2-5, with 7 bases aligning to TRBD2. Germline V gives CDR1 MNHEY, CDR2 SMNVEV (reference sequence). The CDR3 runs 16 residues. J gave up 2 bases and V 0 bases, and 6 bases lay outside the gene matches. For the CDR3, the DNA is TGTGCCAGCAGTTTATCGGGGGGGTGGACACAAGAGACCCAGTACTTC. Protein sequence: CASSLSGGWTQETQYF.

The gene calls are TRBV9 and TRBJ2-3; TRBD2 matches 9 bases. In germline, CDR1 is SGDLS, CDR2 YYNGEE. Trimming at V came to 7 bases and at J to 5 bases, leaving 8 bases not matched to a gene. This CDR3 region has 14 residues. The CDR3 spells CASQGAGGQDTQYF. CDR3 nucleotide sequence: TGTGCCAGCCAAGGCGCGGGAGGGCAAGATACGCAGTATTTT.

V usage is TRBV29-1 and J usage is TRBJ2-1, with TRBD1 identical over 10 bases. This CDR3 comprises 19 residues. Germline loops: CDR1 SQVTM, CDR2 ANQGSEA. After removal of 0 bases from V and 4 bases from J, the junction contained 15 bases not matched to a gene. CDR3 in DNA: TGCAGCGTTGAAGATAGGTTCCCAGGACAGGGGGGTTTTTACAATGAGCAGTTCTTC. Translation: CSVEDRFPGQGGFYNEQFF.

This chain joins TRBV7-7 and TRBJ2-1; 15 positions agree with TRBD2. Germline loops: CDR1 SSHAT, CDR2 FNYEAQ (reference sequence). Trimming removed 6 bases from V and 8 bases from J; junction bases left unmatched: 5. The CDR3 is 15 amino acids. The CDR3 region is CASSPGTSGRYEQFF. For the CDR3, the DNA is TGTGCCAGCAGTCCCGGGACTAGCGGGAGGTATGAGCAGTTCTTC.

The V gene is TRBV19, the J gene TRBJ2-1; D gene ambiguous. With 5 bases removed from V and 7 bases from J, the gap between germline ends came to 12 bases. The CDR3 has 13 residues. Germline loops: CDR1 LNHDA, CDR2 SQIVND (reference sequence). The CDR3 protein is CASSSYNLNEQFF. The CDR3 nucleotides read TGTGCCAGTAGTTCCTACAATTTGAATGAGCAGTTCTTC.

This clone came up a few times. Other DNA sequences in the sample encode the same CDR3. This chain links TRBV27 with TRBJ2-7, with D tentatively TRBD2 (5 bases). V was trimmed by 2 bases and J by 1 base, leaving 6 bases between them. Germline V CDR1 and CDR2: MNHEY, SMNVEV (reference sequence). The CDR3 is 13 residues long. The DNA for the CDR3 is TGTGCCAGCAGTTTAAGCGGATCCTACGAGCAGTACTTC. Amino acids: CASSLSGSYEQYF.

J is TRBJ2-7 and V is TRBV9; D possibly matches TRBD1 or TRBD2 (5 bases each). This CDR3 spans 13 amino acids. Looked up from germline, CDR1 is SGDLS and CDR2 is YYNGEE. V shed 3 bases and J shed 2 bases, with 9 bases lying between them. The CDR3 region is CASSGGSTYEQYF. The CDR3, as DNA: TGTGCCAGCAGCGGGGGGTCCACCTACGAGCAGTACTTC.

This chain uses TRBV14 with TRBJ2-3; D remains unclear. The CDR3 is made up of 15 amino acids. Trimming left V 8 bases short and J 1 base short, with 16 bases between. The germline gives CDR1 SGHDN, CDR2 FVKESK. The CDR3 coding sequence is TGTGCCAGCTCCACGTGGCACGAAGGCACAGATACGCAGTATTTT. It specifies CASSTWHEGTDTQYF.

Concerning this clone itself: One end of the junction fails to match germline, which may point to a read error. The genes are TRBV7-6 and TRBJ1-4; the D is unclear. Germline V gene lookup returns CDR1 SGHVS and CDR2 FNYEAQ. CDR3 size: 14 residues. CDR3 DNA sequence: TGTGCCAGCAGCCTAGCCCCAGTTCCTTCGGAACTGTTTTTT. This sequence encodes CASSLAPVPSELFF.

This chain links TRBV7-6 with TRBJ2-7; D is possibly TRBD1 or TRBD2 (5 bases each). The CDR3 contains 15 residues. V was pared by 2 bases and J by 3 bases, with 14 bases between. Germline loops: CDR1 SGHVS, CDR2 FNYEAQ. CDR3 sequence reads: CASSLSGGLFYEQYF. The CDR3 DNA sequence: TGTGCCAGCAGCTTAAGTGGGGGTTTATTCTACGAGCAGTACTTC.

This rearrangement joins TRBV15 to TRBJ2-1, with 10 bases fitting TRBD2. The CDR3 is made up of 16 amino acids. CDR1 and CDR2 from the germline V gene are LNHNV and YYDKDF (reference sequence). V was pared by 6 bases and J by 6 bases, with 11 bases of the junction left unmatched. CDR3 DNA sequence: TGTGCCACCAGTCCGACGTCTAGCGGGAGCTTCAATGAGCAGTTCTTC. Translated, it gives CATSPTSSGSFNEQFF.

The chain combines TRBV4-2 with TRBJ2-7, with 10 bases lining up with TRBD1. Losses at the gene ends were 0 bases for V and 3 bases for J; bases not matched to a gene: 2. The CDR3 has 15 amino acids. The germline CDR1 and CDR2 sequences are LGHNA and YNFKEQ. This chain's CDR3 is CASSQEGQGFYEQYF. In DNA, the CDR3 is TGTGCCAGCAGCCAAGAGGGACAGGGGTTCTACGAGCAGTACTTC.

The CDR3 loop is CASSEARILAGAGNEQFF. The CDR3 DNA is TGTGCCAGCAGTGAAGCTAGGATCCTAGCGGGAGCGGGCAATGAGCAGTTCTTC. The chain couples TRBV6-1 to TRBJ2-1; TRBD2 aligns across 10 bases. The CDR3 contains 18 residues. Germline V gene data show CDR1 as MNHNS and CDR2 as SASEGT. Trimming took 0 bases from V and 6 from J; bases not matched to a gene: 11.

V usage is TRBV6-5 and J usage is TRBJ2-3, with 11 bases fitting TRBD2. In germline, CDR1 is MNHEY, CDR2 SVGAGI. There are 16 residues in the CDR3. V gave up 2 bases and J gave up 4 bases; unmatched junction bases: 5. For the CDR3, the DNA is TGTGCCAGCAGTTACCCAACTAGCGGGAGCCCAGATACGCAGTATTTT. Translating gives CASSYPTSGSPDTQYF.

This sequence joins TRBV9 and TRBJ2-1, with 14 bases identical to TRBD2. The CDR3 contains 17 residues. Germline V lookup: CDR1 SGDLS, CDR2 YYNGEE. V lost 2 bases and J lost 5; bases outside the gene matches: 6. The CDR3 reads CASSVRLAGGTDNEQFF. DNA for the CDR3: TGTGCCAGCAGCGTGAGACTAGCGGGAGGGACTGACAATGAGCAGTTCTTC.

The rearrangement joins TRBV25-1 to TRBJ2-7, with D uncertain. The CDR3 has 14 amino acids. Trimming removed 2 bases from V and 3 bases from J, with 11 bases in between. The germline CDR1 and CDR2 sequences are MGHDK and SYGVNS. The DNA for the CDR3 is TGTGCCAGCAGTGAAACGAGTCGCAACTACGAGCAGTACTTC. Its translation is CASSETSRNYEQYF.

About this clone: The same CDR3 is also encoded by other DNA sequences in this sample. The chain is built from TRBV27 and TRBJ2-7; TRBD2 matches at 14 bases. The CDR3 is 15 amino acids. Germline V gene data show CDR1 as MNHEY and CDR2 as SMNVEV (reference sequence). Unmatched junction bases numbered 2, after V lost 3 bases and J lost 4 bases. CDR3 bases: TGTGCCAGCAGTTTCGGGACTAGCGGGAGTTACGAGCAGTACTTC. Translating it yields CASSFGTSGSYEQYF.

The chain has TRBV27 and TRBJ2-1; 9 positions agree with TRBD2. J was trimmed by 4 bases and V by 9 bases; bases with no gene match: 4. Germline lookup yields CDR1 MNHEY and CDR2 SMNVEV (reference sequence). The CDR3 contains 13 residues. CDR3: CASSGSLYNEQFF. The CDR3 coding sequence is TGTGCCAGTAGCGGGAGCTTGTACAATGAGCAGTTCTTC.